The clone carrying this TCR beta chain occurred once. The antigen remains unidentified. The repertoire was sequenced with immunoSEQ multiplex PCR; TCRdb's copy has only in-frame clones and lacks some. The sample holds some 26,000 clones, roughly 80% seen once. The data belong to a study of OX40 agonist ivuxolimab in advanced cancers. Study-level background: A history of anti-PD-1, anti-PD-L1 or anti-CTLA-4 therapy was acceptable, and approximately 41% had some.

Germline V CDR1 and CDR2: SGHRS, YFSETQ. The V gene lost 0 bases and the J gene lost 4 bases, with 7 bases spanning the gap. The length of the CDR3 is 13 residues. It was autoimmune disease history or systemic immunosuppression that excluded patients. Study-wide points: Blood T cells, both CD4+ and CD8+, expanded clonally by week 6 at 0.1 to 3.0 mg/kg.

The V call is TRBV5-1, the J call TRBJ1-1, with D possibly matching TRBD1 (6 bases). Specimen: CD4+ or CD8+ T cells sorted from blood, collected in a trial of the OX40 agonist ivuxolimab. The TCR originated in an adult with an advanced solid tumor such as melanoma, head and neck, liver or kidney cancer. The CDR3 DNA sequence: TGCGCCAGCAGCTTGGGAGGGGGCACTGAAGCTTTCTTT. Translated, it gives CASSLGGGTEAFF.